This TCR beta chain originates from a study of T cells in Graves' hyperthyroidism and ophthalmopathy. Study in general: Pretreatment peripheral blood was obtained at initial diagnosis.

This clonotype has only a few counts. Amplification yielded TCR beta CDR3 regions, with RNA transcripts as the source. During a first-round RT-PCR of the TCR CDR3, the HTBI primer set was used. One entry per CDR3 protein results from TCRdb running MiXCR on the multiplex PCR reads. The sample has 500,000 to 750,000 distinct CDR3 sequences, approximately 14% seen once. Diagnosis of hyperthyroidism was new in patients aged 18 to 65, and its duration was under 2 months. Using around 10 ml of fresh peripheral blood, PBMCs were prepared. CDR1 is SGDLS, CDR2 YYNGEE, per germline. This CDR3 has 15 residues. The J segment lost 4 bases and the V segment lost 4 bases, leaving 8 bases of the junction unmatched.

The sequence was collected from a woman under 40 with Graves' hyperthyroidism. The sequencing sample was made of blood. The V call is TRBV9, the J call TRBJ2-3, with 8 nucleotides matching TRBD1. This CDR3 is CASSQKGTGPDTQYF. CDR3 nucleotides: TGTGCCAGCAGCCAGAAGGGGACAGGCCCAGATACGCAGTATTTT. Drawing the rest from reference TRBV9 and TRBJ2-3, the complete variable domain is DSGVTQTPKHLITATGQRVTLRCSPRSGDLSVYWYQQSLDQGLQFLIQYYNGEERAKGNILERFSAQQFPDLHSELNLSSLELGDSALYFCASSQKGTGPDTQYFGPGTRLTVL.